Presented here are 14 T cell receptor beta chains from one specimen sequenced in a study of type 1 regulatory T cells. One entry per CDR3 protein results from TCRdb running MiXCR on the reads. This sample yields approximately 100,000 distinct CDR3 sequences, of which about a third are seen a single time; 2% to 2.5% belongs to the top ten. Source material: CD4+ T cells, either the whole sample or a sorted fraction (not recorded which). The origin of the receptors is a human donor in good health.

In this sample, this clonotype is medium-sized. The gene calls are TRBV7-2 and TRBJ1-2, with D perhaps matching TRBD1 (5 bases). Trimming left V 5 bases short and J 2 bases short, with 12 bases between. This CDR3 spans 14 amino acids. From germline, CDR1 is SGHTA and CDR2 FQGNSA. The CDR3 is CASSPGRRNYGYTF. The CDR3 DNA reads TGTGCCAGCAGCCCGGGACGGAGAAACTATGGCTACACCTTC.

A few counts support this clonotype. The rearrangement joins TRBV12-3 or TRBV12-4 to TRBJ1-5; 7 nucleotides match TRBD1. The CDR3 extends over 13 amino acids. Germline trimming cut 6 bases from V and 6 bases from J; bases unmatched to any gene: 5. The DNA of the CDR3 is TGTGCCAGCAGGGGGACAGTCGGTCAGCCCCAGCATTTT. It translates to CASRGTVGQPQHF.

The V call is TRBV7-8, the J call TRBJ1-3; D not certain. V was clipped by 5 bases and J by 2 bases, with 16 bases between them. CDR3 size: 16 residues. Germline loops: CDR1 SGHVS, CDR2 FQNEAQ. The CDR3 nucleotides read TGTGCCAGCAGCCCATCCAAATTTACGGCTGGAAACACCATATATTTT. It specifies CASSPSKFTAGNTIYF. Based on the CDR3 plus reference TRBV7-8 and TRBJ1-3, the full variable domain is GAGVSQSPRYKVAKRGQDVALRCDPISGHVSLFWYQQALGQGPEFLTYFQNEAQLDKSGLPSDRFFAERPEGSVSTLKIQRTQQEDSAVYLCASSPSKFTAGNTIYFGEGSWLTVV.

This clonotype was seen a few times. The genes are TRBV7-2 and TRBJ2-7, with a weak D call TRBD2 (5 bases). The CDR3 is 15 amino acids. Trimming took 1 base from V and 3 from J, leaving 13 bases between them. Germline-derived CDR1 and CDR2 are SGHTA and FQGNSA. In nucleotides, the CDR3 is TGTGCCAGCAGCTTAGACGTGGGAGTGATCTACGAGCAGTACTTC. It encodes CASSLDVGVIYEQYF.

This clonotype occurred a few times. This sequence joins TRBV20-1 and TRBJ2-7; 11 bases are shared with TRBD2. This CDR3 region has 14 residues. Germline V gene lookup returns CDR1 DFQATT and CDR2 SNEGSKA (reference sequence). The junction had 3 bases not matched to a gene; V was cut back by 5 bases and J by 0 bases. In DNA form, the CDR3 reads TGCAGTGCTCTTAGCGGGAGGGACTCCTACGAGCAGTACTTC. Its translation: CSALSGRDSYEQYF.

This clonotype was seen a few times. The chain has TRBV6-1 and TRBJ1-1, with TRBD1 matching 8 bases. This CDR3 has 16 residues. CDR1 and CDR2 from the germline V gene are MNHNS and SASEGT. Trimming cost V 7 bases and J 4 bases; bases outside gene matches: 14. The CDR3 bases are TGTGCCAGCATCGCATTCTCAGGGGGCACAGGCACTGAAGCTTTCTTT. As protein: CASIAFSGGTGTEAFF.

This clonotype was detected a few times. The gene calls are TRBV5-5 and TRBJ2-7; unclear D gene. The germline V gene encodes CDR1 SGHKS and CDR2 YYEKEE (reference sequence). The CDR3 totals 12 residues. V was pared by 4 bases and J by 3 bases, with 8 bases between. CDR3 nucleotides: TGTGCCAGCAGCCCAGAAATCTACGAGCAGTACTTC. This codes for CASSPEIYEQYF.

Comment on this clonotype: Just one base apart from a much larger clone, this may be a read error. The CDR3 carries no conserved terminal phenylalanine or tryptophan, so it likely arises from a read error. This chain joins TRBV20-1 and TRBJ2-3, with D uncertain. CDR3 length: 16 amino acids. Germline-derived CDR1 and CDR2 are DFQATT and SNEGSKA (reference sequence). V was clipped by 6 bases and J by 0 bases, with 19 bases between them. The DNA of the CDR3 is TGCAGTGCCACACCCCTGGCGGAACCTAGCACAGATACGCAGTATTTG. It specifies CSATPLAEPSTDTQYL.

This clonotype was counted only a few times. The chain recombines TRBV9 with TRBJ1-2; possible D gene TRBD1, 6 bases. Germline CDR1 SGDLS, CDR2 YYNGEE. This CDR3 region has 16 residues. V lost 4 bases and J 0 bases, leaving 16 bases between the germline ends. The CDR3 DNA sequence: TGTGCCAGCAGCCCGGAGGGGGGACGGCCTAACTATGGCTACACCTTC. This codes for CASSPEGGRPNYGYTF.

This chain uses TRBV15 with TRBJ2-5, with 7 bases that match TRBD1. This CDR3 is built from 15 residues. Germline CDR1 LNHNV, CDR2 YYDKDF (reference sequence). V lost 2 bases, J lost 3 bases, and 6 bases stayed unmatched. The CDR3 DNA reads as TGTGCCACCAGCAGACCGACAGGGTTAAAAGAGACCCAGTACTTC. Translated, it gives CATSRPTGLKETQYF.

V gene TRBV15 combines with J gene TRBJ2-7, with D tentatively TRBD1 (6 bases). The CDR3 covers 16 residues. CDR1 is LNHNV, CDR2 YYDKDF, per germline (reference sequence). With 2 bases removed from V and 3 bases from J, the gap between germline ends came to 17 bases. The CDR3 sequence: CATSRPEQGIFYEQYF. The CDR3 DNA follows: TGTGCCACCAGCAGACCGGAACAGGGCATTTTCTACGAGCAGTACTTC.

The chain combines TRBV7-9 with TRBJ2-5, with 11 bases identical to TRBD1. The germline V gene encodes CDR1 SEHNR and CDR2 FQNEAQ (reference sequence). V was pared by 4 bases and J by 5 bases, with 9 bases of the junction left unmatched. The CDR3 runs 16 residues. In DNA, the CDR3 is TGTGCCAGCAGCTCCCTTCCGGGACAGGGGGATGAGACCCAGTACTTC. Amino acid sequence: CASSSLPGQGDETQYF.

The table lists this clonotype with a few counts. The chain uses TRBV28 and TRBJ2-5; 7 bases fit TRBD2. Germline CDR1 reads MDHEN; CDR2 reads SYDVKM. CDR3 length: 17 amino acids. The junction had 20 bases not matched to a gene; V was cut back by 6 bases and J by 7 bases. In DNA, the CDR3 is TGTGCCAGCAGCGAAACGACCCGGACTAGAGCCCTCAGGACCCAGTACTTC. It encodes CASSETTRTRALRTQYF.

The chain carries TRBV3-1 and TRBJ2-6; 10 nucleotides agree with TRBD1. The CDR3 is 18 amino acids. Germline CDR1 is LGHDT and CDR2 is YNNKEL (reference sequence). Losses at the gene ends were 2 bases for V and 3 bases for J; bases not matched to a gene: 7. The CDR3 sequence: CASSQSPGTGVGANVLTF. DNA of the CDR3: TGTGCCAGCAGCCAATCACCCGGGACAGGGGTTGGGGCCAACGTCCTGACTTTC. Together with reference TRBV3-1 and TRBJ2-6, the CDR3 gives the full variable domain: DTAVSQTPKYLVTQMGNDKSIKCEQNLGHDTMYWYKQDSKKFLKIMFSYNNKELIINETVPNRFSPKSPDKAHLNLHINSLELGDSAVYFCASSQSPGTGVGANVLTFGAGSRLTVL.